One TCR beta chain is described in this entry. As yet, its antigen is unknown. This record belongs to a study of CD8+ T cells in alopecia areata. Study overall: The study gave tofacitinib for 6 to 18 months, then 6 months off drug.

Treatment in this sample: oral pan-JAK inhibitor, 5-10 mg twice daily. RNA extraction and reverse transcription yielded cDNA as sequencing template. Some clones are missing from TCRdb's copy, which holds only in-frame ones; the method was immunoSEQ multiplex PCR. Here the sample spans 150,000 to 200,000 clones, 60% being singletons. The study, taken as a whole, reports: In blood and scalp, many expanded lesional clones persisted during tofacitinib. Between patients, shared TCR sequences were less clear than in mice. This was possibly due in part to HLA diversity in the patient population. An increase in clonality over normal scalp was evident in lesional scalp, especially alopecia totalis/universalis.

The sequencing used CD4+ T cells sorted from blood, collected at week 24, from a patient treated with tofacitinib. This clonotype was obtained from a human donor with alopecia areata.

The CDR3 here is CASSPGLAYSYNEQFF. In DNA form, the CDR3 reads TGTGCCAGCAGCCCGGGACTAGCTTACTCCTACAATGAGCAGTTCTTC. The chain couples TRBV7-2 to TRBJ2-1, with 9 bases identical to TRBD2. The CDR3 sequence is 16 residues long. Germline assignment: CDR1 SGHTA and CDR2 FQGNSA. V gave up 5 bases and J gave up 0 bases; unmatched junction bases: 5.